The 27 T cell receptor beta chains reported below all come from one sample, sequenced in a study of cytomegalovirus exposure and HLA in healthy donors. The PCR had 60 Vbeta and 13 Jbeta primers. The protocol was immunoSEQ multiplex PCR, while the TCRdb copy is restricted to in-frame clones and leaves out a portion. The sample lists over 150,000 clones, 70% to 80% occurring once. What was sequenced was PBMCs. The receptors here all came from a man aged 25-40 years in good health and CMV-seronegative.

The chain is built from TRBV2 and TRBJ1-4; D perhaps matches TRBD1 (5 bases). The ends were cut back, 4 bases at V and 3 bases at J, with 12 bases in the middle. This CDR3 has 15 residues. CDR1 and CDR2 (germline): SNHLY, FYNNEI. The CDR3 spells CASSGRGLANEKLFF. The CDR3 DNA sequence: TGTGCCAGCAGTGGAAGGGGCTTGGCTAATGAAAAACTGTTTTTT.

The CDR3 loop is CASSEALRGEYEQYF. The CDR3 DNA is TGTGCCAGCAGTGAAGCGCTTCGGGGGGAGTACGAGCAGTACTTC. The chain couples TRBV2 to TRBJ2-7; 7 positions match TRBD2. V lost 0 bases, J lost 4 bases, and 6 bases stayed unmatched. Per the germline V gene, CDR1 is SNHLY and CDR2 is FYNNEI. This CDR3 comprises 15 residues.

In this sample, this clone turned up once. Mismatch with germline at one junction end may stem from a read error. CDR3 nucleotide sequence: TGCGCCAGCAGAGACAACTCGAACCCTGAAGCTTTCTTT. The encoded protein is CASRDNSNPEAFF. This sequence joins TRBV10-2 and TRBJ1-1; D unclear. This CDR3 contains 13 residues. CDR1 WSHSY and CDR2 SAAADI come from the germline V gene.

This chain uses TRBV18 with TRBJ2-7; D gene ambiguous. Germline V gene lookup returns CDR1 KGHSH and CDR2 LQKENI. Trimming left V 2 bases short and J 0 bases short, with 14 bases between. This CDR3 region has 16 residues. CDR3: CASSPREAASSYEQYF. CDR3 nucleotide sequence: TGTGCCAGCTCACCAAGAGAGGCGGCGAGCTCCTACGAGCAGTACTTC.

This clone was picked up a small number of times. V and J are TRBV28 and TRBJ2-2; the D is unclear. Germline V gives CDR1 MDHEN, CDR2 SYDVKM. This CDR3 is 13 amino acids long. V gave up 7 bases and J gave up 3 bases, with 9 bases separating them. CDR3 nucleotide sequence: TGTGCCAGCACCTCAGTGTACACCGGGGAGCTGTTTTTT. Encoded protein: CASTSVYTGELFF.

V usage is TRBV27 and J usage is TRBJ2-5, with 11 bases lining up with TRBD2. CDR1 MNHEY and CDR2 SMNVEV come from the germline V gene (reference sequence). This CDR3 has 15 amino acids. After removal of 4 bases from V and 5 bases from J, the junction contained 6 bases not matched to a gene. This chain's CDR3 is CASSSGTSGSETQYF. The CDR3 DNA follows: TGTGCCAGCAGTTCGGGGACTAGCGGTTCTGAGACCCAGTACTTC.

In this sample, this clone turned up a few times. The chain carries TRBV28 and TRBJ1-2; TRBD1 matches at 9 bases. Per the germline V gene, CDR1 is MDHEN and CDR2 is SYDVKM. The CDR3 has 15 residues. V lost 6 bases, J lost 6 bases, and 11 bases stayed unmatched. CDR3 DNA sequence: TGTGCCAGCAGCCTAACAGGGGGCGACGTCCATGGCTACACCTTC. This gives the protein CASSLTGGDVHGYTF.

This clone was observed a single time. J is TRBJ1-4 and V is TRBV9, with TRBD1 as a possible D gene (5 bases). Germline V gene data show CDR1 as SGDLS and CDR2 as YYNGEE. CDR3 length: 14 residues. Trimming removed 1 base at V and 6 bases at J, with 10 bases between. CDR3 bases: TGTGCCAGCAGCGTATTAGGGGAGGATGAAAAACTGTTTTTT. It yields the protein CASSVLGEDEKLFF.

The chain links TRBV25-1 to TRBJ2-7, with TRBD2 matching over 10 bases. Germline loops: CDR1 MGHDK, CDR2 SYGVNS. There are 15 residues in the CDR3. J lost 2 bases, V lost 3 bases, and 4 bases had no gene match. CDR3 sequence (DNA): TGTGCCAGCAGTGACCCACTAGCGGGGACCTACGAGCAGTACTTC. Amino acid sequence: CASSDPLAGTYEQYF.

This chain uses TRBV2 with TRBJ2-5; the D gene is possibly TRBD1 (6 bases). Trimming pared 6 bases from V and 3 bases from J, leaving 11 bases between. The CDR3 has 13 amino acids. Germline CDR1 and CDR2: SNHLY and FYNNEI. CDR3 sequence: CASRGTYEETQYF. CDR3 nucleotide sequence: TGTGCCAGCAGGGGGACATATGAAGAGACCCAGTACTTC.

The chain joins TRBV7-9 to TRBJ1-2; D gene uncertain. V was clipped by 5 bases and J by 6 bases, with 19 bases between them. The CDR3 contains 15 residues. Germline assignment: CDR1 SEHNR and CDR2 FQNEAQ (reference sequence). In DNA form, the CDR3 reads TGTGCCAGCAGCCTCTCACTCCTGGGAGAAAATGGCTACACCTTC. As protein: CASSLSLLGENGYTF.

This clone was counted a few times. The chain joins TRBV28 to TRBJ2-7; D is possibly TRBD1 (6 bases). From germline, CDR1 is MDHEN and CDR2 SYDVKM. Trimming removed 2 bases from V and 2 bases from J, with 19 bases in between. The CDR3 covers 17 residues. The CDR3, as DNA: TGTGCCAGCAGTTTAACTCTCCGACAGGCGCCTCCCTACGAGCAGTACTTC. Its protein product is CASSLTLRQAPPYEQYF.

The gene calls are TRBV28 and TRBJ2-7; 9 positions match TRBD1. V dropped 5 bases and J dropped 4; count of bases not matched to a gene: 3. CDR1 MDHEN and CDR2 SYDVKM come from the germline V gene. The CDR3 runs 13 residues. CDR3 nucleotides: TGTGCCAGCAGTCCGGGACAGGGATACGAGCAGTACTTC. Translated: CASSPGQGYEQYF.

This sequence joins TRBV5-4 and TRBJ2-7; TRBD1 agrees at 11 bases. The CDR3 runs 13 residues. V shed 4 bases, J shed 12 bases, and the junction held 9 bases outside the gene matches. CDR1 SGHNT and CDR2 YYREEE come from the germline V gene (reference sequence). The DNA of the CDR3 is TGTGCCAGCAGCCCCAGGACAGGGGGCGAGGTGTACTTC. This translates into CASSPRTGGEVYF.

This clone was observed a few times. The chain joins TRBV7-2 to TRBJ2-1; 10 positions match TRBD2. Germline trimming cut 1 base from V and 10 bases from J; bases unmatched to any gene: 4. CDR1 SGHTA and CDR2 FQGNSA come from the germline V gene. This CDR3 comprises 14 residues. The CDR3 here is CASSLGSGGWEQFF. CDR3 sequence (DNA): TGTGCCAGCAGCTTAGGTAGCGGGGGGTGGGAGCAGTTCTTC.

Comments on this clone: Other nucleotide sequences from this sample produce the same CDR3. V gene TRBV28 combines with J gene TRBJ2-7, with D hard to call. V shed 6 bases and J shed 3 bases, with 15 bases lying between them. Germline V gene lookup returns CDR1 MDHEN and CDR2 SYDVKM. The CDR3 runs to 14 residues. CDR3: CASSFPGQVYEQYF. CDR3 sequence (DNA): TGTGCCAGCAGCTTCCCAGGCCAAGTCTACGAGCAGTACTTC.

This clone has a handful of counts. The CDR3 sequence: CASSWRGGGTEAFF. The CDR3, as DNA: TGTGCCAGCAGCTGGAGAGGGGGGGGTACTGAAGCTTTCTTT. The genes are TRBV5-6 and TRBJ1-1, with D perhaps TRBD1 (6 bases). Germline V gene lookup returns CDR1 SGHDT and CDR2 YYEEEE. This CDR3 is built from 14 residues. V lost 3 bases, J lost 5 bases, and 14 bases lay in between.

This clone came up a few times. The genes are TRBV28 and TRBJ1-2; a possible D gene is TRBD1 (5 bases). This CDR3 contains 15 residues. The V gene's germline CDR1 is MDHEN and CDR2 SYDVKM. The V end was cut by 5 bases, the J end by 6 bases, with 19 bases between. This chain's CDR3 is CASSQSVGGRNGYTF. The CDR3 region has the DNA TGTGCCAGCAGTCAATCCGTGGGGGGGAGAAATGGCTACACCTTC.

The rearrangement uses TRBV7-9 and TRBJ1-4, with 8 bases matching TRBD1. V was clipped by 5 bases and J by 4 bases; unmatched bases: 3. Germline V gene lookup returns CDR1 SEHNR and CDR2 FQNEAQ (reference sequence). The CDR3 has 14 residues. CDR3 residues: CASSLQGGNEKLFF. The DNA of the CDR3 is TGTGCCAGCAGCCTACAGGGGGGTAATGAAAAACTGTTTTTT.

The CDR3 region is CASSVDRGATDTQYF. The DNA of the CDR3 is TGTGCCAGCAGCGTAGACAGGGGTGCAACAGATACGCAGTATTTT. The gene calls are TRBV9 and TRBJ2-3, with TRBD1 identical over 7 bases. The junction had 4 bases not matched to a gene; V was cut back by 0 bases and J by 3 bases. Germline-derived CDR1 and CDR2 are SGDLS and YYNGEE. The CDR3 sequence is 15 residues long.

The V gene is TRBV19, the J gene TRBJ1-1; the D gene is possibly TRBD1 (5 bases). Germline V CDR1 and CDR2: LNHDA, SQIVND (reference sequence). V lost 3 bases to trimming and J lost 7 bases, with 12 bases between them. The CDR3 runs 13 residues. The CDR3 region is CASSIGGVGEAFF. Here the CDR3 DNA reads TGTGCCAGTAGTATCGGAGGGGTAGGTGAAGCTTTCTTT.

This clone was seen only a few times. CDR3 region: CASSERHNQPQHF. The DNA of the CDR3 is TGTGCCAGCAGTGAAAGACACAATCAGCCCCAGCATTTT. This chain uses TRBV6-1 with TRBJ1-5; D not resolved. The V gene's germline CDR1 is MNHNS and CDR2 SASEGT. This CDR3 contains 13 residues. Trimming pared 2 bases from V and 3 bases from J, leaving 5 bases between.

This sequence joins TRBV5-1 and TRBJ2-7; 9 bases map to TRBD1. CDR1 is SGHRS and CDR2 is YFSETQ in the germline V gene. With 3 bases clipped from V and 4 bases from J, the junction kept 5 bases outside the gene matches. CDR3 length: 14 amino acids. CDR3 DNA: TGCGCCAGCAGCTCTCCGGGACAGGGTTACGAGCAGTACTTC. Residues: CASSSPGQGYEQYF.

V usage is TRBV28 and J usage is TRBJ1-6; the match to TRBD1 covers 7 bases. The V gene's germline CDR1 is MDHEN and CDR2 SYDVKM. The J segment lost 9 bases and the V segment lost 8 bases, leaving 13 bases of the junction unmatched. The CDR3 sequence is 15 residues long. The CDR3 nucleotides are TGTGCCAGCGGACAACAGGGGATAATGGGTTCACCCCTCCACTTT. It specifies CASGQQGIMGSPLHF.

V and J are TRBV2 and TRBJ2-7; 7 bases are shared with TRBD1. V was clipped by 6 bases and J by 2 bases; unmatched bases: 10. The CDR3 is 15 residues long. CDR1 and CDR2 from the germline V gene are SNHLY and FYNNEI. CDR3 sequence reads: CASRVGQDLTYEQYF. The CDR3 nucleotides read TGTGCCAGCAGAGTCGGACAGGACTTAACCTACGAGCAGTACTTC.

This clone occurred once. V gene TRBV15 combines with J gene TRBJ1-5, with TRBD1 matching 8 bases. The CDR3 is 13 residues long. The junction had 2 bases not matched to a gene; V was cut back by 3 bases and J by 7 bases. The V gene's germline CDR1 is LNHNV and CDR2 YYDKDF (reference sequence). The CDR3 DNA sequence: TGTGCCACCAGCAGCGACAGGGGCCAGCCCCAGCATTTT. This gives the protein CATSSDRGQPQHF. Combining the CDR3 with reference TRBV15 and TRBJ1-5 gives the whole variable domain DAMVIQNPRYQVTQFGKPVTLSCSQTLNHNVMYWYQQKSSQAPKLLFHYYDKDFNNEADTPDNFQSRRPNTSFCFLDIRSPGLGDTAMYLCATSSDRGQPQHFGDGTRLSIL.

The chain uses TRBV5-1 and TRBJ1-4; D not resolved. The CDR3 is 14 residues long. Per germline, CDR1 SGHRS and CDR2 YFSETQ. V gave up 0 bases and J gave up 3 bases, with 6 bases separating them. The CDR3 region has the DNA TGCGCCAGCAGCTTGGACAGTTCTAATGAAAAACTGTTTTTT. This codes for CASSLDSSNEKLFF. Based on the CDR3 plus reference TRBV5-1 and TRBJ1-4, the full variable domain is KAGVTQTPRYLIKTRGQQVTLSCSPISGHRSVSWYQQTPGQGLQFLFEYFSETQRNKGNFPGRFSGRQFSNSRSEMNVSTLELGDSALYLCASSLDSSNEKLFFGSGTQLSVL.